Below are 10 T cell receptor beta chains sequenced from a single sample in a study of STAT5B mutations in CD4+ large granular lymphocyte leukemia. Assay used: immunoSEQ multiplex PCR; TCRdb lists only in-frame clones, some missing. Among 25,000 to 40,000 clones, around 81% were seen once, and the ten largest hold approximately 4%. Sequencing was done on a sample of CD4+ T cells from blood buffy coats. These receptors were taken from a human donor in good health.

The chain has TRBV11-2 and TRBJ2-1; D gene unclear. CDR1 SGHAT and CDR2 FQNNGV come from the germline V gene. The CDR3 is 17 residues long. V shed 0 bases and J shed 0 bases, with 12 bases lying between them. The CDR3 loop reads CASSLDRGDSSYNEQFF. DNA of the CDR3: TGTGCCAGCAGCTTAGATAGAGGCGATAGCTCCTACAATGAGCAGTTCTTC.

Points on this clone: A read error may account for a junction end that differs from germline. V usage is TRBV19 and J usage is TRBJ1-3; D remains ambiguous. The CDR3 is made up of 16 amino acids. The germline V gene encodes CDR1 LNHDA and CDR2 SQIVND (reference sequence). In DNA form, the CDR3 reads TGTGCCACCGACGAGAGCAAACTGAAATCTGGTAACACCATATATTTT. The encoded protein is CATDESKLKSGNTIYF.

This clone was seen a handful of times. The chain links TRBV10-1 to TRBJ1-1; the D gene is possibly TRBD1 (6 bases). V lost 2 bases, J lost 6 bases, and 13 bases lay in between. The germline gives CDR1 WNHNN, CDR2 SYGVQD (reference sequence). CDR3 length: 14 residues. The CDR3 DNA follows: TGCGCCAGCAGTGAGGCGACCCCAGGGGCTGAAGCTTTCTTT. Translation: CASSEATPGAEAFF.

The chain is built from TRBV7-2 and TRBJ1-2; D uncertain. Per germline, CDR1 SGHTA and CDR2 FQGNSA. The CDR3 is 15 residues long. V was pared by 1 base and J by 2 bases, with 11 bases between. The CDR3 loop is CASSLGWRQNYGYTF. CDR3 in DNA: TGTGCCAGCAGCTTAGGGTGGCGGCAGAACTATGGCTACACCTTC.

The rearrangement links TRBV5-1 to TRBJ2-4; 14 bases fit TRBD2. The germline V gene has CDR1 SGHRS and CDR2 YFSETQ. The J segment lost 13 bases and the V segment lost 4 bases, leaving 7 bases of the junction unmatched. The CDR3 extends over 14 amino acids. CDR3 protein: CASSPGTSGSKQYF. The DNA of the CDR3 is TGCGCCAGCAGCCCCGGGACTAGCGGGAGCAAACAGTACTTC. The entire variable domain, with the rest obtained from reference TRBV5-1 and TRBJ2-4, is as follows: KAGVTQTPRYLIKTRGQQVTLSCSPISGHRSVSWYQQTPGQGLQFLFEYFSETQRNKGNFPGRFSGRQFSNSRSEMNVSTLELGDSALYLCASSPGTSGSKQYFGAGTRLSVL.

The V and J genes are TRBV28 and TRBJ1-3, with D unclear. The CDR3 contains 13 residues. Trimming cost V 3 bases and J 2 bases, with 5 bases left between them. Germline V gene sequence: CDR1 MDHEN, CDR2 SYDVKM. Written as DNA, the CDR3 is TGTGCCAGCAGTTTGCCCCCTGGAAACACCATATATTTT. Its protein product is CASSLPPGNTIYF.

V is TRBV6-1 and J is TRBJ2-7, with 8 nucleotides matching TRBD1. J was trimmed by 5 bases and V by 6 bases; bases with no gene match: 6. This CDR3 is 13 amino acids long. CDR1 MNHNS and CDR2 SASEGT come from the germline V gene. DNA of the CDR3: TGTGCCAGCAGAAGGACAGGGCAAGACGAGCAGTACTTC. Translated, it gives CASRRTGQDEQYF.

This clone showed up just once. The chain carries TRBV28 and TRBJ2-7; 7 bases are shared with TRBD2. Germline CDR1 MDHEN, CDR2 SYDVKM. The junction had 7 bases not matched to a gene; V was cut back by 3 bases and J by 11 bases. This CDR3 comprises 12 residues. In DNA form, the CDR3 reads TGTGCCAGCAGTTTGGGAGGGTTCGGAGAGTACTTC. This encodes CASSLGGFGEYF. The full variable domain, its missing parts supplied by reference TRBV28 and TRBJ2-7, is DVKVTQSSRYLVKRTGEKVFLECVQDMDHENMFWYRQDPGLGLRLIYFSYDVKMKEKGDIPEGYSVSREKKERFSLILESASTNQTSMYLCASSLGGFGEYFGPGTRLTVT.

This clone was found once. The CDR3 DNA follows: TGTGCCAGCAGTCCCCCAGGGGGACTTACCTACGAGCAGTACTTC. Its protein is CASSPPGGLTYEQYF. The chain couples TRBV28 to TRBJ2-5, with D possibly TRBD1 on 7 matching bases. The J call may not be correct, given that the DNA end is closer to TRBJ2-7. This CDR3 has 15 amino acids. CDR1 is MDHEN, CDR2 SYDVKM, per germline.

The chain carries TRBV19 and TRBJ2-5; TRBD2 might be the D (5 bases). The germline V gene encodes CDR1 LNHDA and CDR2 SQIVND (reference sequence). The length of the CDR3 is 15 residues. Trimming removed 4 bases from V and 0 bases from J, with 12 bases in between. The CDR3 nucleotides are TGTGCCAGTAGTAAAGAGGGTTGGTACCAAGAGACCCAGTACTTC. This codes for CASSKEGWYQETQYF. Drawing the rest from reference TRBV19 and TRBJ2-5, the complete variable domain is DGGITQSPKYLFRKEGQNVTLSCEQNLNHDAMYWYRQDPGQGLRLIYYSQIVNDFQKGDIAEGYSVSREKKESFPLTVTSAQKNPTAFYLCASSKEGWYQETQYFGPGTRLLVL.